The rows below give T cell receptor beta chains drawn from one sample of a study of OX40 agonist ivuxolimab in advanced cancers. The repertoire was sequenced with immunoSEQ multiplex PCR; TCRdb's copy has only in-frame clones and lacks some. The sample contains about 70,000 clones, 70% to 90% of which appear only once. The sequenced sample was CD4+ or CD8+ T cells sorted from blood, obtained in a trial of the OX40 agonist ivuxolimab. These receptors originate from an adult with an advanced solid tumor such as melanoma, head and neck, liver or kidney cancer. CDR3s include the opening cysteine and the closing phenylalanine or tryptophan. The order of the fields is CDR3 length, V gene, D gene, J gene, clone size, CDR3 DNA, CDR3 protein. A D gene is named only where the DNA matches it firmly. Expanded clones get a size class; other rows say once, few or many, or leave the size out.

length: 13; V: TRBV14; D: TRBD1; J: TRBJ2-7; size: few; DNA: TGTGCCAGCAGCCAAACTACAGGGGGCGAGCAGTACTTC; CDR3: CASSQTTGGEQYF
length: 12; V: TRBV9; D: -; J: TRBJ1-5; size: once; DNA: TGTGCCAGCAGCGTCGGGGGACAGCCCCAGCATTTT; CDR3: CASSVGGQPQHF
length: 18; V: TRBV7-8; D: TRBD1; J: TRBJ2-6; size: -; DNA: TGTGCCAGCAGCCCCGGACAGGGGGCGATTGCTGGGGCCAACGTCCTGACTTTC; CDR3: CASSPGQGAIAGANVLTF
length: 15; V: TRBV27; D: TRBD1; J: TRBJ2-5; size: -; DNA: TGTGCCAGCAGTTTGAAGGACAGGAGACAAGAGACCCAGTACTTC; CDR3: CASSLKDRRQETQYF
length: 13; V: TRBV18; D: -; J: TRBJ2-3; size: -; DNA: TGTGCCAGCTCACCACCGGCGGAAGATACGCAGTATTTT; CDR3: CASSPPAEDTQYF
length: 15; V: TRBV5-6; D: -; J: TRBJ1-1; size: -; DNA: TGTGCCAGCAGCTTGGCGAGGGGAGTGGGCACTGAAGCTTTCTTT; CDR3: CASSLARGVGTEAFF
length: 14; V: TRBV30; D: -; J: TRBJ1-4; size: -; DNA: TGTGCCTGGTCCCGTCAGGGAGCTAATGAAAAACTGTTTTTT; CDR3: CAWSRQGANEKLFF
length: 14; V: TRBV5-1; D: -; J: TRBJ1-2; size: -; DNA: TGCGCCAGCAGCCGATCGACGGGCGACTATGGCTACACCTTC; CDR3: CASSRSTGDYGYTF
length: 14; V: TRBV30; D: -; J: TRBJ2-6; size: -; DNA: TGTGCCTGGAGTTTTAGGGCTGGGGCCAACGTCCTGACTTTC; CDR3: CAWSFRAGANVLTF
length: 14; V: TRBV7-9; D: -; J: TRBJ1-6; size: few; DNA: TGTGCCAGCAGCTTTCCCGTCAGGGATTCACCCCTCCACTTT; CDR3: CASSFPVRDSPLHF
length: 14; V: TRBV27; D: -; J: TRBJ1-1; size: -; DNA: TGTGCCAGCAGTTTACAAGGGGCTAACACTGAAGCTTTCTTT; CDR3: CASSLQGANTEAFF
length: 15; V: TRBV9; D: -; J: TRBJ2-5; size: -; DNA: TGTGCCAGCAGCGTTCGGGTGGTGGGGTGCGAGACCCAGTACTTC; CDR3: CASSVRVVGCETQYF
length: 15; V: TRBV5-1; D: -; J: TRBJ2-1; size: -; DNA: TGCGCCAGCAGCTTGGAGGGGGGGCCGTCCAATGAGCAGTTCTTC; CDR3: CASSLEGGPSNEQFF
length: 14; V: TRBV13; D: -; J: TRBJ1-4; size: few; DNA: TGTGCCAGCAGCTTACGGCAGACTAATGAAAAACTGTTTTTT; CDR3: CASSLRQTNEKLFF
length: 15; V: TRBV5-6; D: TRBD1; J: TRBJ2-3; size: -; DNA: TGTGCCAGCAGCCGCCGACAGGGCCACACAGATACGCAGTATTTT; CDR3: CASSRRQGHTDTQYF
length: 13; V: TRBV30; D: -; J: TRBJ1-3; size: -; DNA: TGTGCCTGGAGTAGAGGAACTGGAAACACCATATATTTT; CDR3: CAWSRGTGNTIYF
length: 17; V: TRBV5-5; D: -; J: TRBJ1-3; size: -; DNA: TGTGCCAGCAGCCGAAATCCGACAGCCGGCTCTGGAAACACCATATATTTT; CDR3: CASSRNPTAGSGNTIYF
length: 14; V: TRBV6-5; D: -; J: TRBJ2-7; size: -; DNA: TGTGCCAGTTTGCCCCAGACAGGTCCCTACGAGCAGTACTTC; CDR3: CASLPQTGPYEQYF
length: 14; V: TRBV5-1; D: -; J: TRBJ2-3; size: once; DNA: TGCGCCAGCAGCTTGGACCAGAACACAGATACGCAGTATTTT; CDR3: CASSLDQNTDTQYF
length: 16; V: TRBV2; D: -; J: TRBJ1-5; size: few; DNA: TGTGCCAGCAGTGGGCGGGGGGGGAGCATCGGTCAGCCCCAGCATTTT; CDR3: CASSGRGGSIGQPQHF
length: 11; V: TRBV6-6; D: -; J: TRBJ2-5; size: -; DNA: TGTGCCAGCAGGGTCCAAGAGACCCAGTACTTC; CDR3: CASRVQETQYF
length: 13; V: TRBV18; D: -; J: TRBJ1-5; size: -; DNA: TGTGCCAGCTCACCAGGGGTAGATCAGCCCCAGCATTTT; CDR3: CASSPGVDQPQHF
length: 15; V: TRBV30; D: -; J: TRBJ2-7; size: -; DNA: TGTGCCTGGAGTGTATCGCCAGGGGATACCTACGAGCAGTACTTC; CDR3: CAWSVSPGDTYEQYF
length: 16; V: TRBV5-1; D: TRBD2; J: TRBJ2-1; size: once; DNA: TGCGCCAGCAGCCCCCAGACTAGCGGGGCCCACAATGAGCAGTTCTTC; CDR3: CASSPQTSGAHNEQFF
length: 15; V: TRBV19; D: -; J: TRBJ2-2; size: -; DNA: TGTGCCAGTAGTAGGTCGGGGACGAACACCGGGGAGCTGTTTTTT; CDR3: CASSRSGTNTGELFF
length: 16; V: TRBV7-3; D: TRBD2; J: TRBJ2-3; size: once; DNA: TGTGCCAGCAGTACCCTTCCAGCGGGAACGGGAGATACGCAGTATTTT; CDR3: CASSTLPAGTGDTQYF
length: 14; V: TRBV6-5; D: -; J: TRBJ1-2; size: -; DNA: TGTGCCAGCAGTACCCGAGATAGGCCTGATGGCTACACCTTC; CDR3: CASSTRDRPDGYTF
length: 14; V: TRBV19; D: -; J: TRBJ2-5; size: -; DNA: TGTGCCAGTAGTGGGGCGGACTCGTGGGAGACCCAGTACTTC; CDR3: CASSGADSWETQYF
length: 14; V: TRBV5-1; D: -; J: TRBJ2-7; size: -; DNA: TGCGCCAGCAGCCTTCAGGGTTACGGCTACGAGCAGTACTTC; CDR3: CASSLQGYGYEQYF
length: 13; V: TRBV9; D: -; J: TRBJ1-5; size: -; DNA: TGTGCCAGCAGCGCATCAGACGATCAGCCCCAGCATTTT; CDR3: CASSASDDQPQHF
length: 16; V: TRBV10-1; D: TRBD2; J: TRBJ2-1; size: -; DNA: TGCGCCAGCAGTGAGGCTAGCGGGAGCCAGGGCAATGAGCAGTTCTTC; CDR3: CASSEASGSQGNEQFF
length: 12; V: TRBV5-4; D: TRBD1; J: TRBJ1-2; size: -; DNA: TGTGCCAGCAGCTGGGACAGCGATGGCTACACCTTC; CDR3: CASSWDSDGYTF
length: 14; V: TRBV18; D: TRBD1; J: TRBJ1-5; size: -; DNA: TGTGCCAGCTCTCGGGACAGGGGCAATCAGCCCCAGCATTTT; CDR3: CASSRDRGNQPQHF
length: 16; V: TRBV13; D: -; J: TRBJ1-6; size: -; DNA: TGTGCCCCCACCGGTAGGGCGAGCTCCTATAATTCACCCCTCCACTTT; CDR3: CAPTGRASSYNSPLHF
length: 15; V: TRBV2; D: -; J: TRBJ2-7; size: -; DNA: TGTGCCAGCAGTGACTTTGGGGCGGGGAAGTACGAGCAGTACTTC; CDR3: CASSDFGAGKYEQYF
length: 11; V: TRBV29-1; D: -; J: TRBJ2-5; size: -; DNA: TGCAGCGAATCGTCCGGGGAGACCCAGTACTTC; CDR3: CSESSGETQYF
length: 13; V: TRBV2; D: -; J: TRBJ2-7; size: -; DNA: TGTGCCAGCAATTCCCTTGGGGGGCGTGAGCAGTACTTC; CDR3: CASNSLGGREQYF
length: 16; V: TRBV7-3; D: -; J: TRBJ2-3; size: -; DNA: TGTGCCAGCAGCTTAATGGCGGGCCTCCCAGGGGATACGCAGTATTTT; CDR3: CASSLMAGLPGDTQYF
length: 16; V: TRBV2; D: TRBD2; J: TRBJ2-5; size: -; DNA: TGTGCCAGCAGTGGCTACGGGACTAGCGGTGCGGAGACCCAGTACTTC; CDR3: CASSGYGTSGAETQYF
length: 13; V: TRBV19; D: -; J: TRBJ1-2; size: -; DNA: TGTGCCAGTAACCCCCGGGCCCGGACGAGCTACACCTTC; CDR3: CASNPRARTSYTF
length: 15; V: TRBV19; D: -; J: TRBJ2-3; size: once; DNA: TGTGCCAGTAGTACCGGGGAAGTGGGCGCAGATACGCAGTATTTT; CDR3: CASSTGEVGADTQYF
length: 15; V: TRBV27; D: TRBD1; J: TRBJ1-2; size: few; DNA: TGTGCCAGCAGTCGCAAGGACAGGGGGAGCCGTGGCTACACCTTC; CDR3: CASSRKDRGSRGYTF
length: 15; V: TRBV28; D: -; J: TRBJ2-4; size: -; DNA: TGTGCCAGCAGTTTATTTCAGGCCGTCGGGGACATTCAGTACTTC; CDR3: CASSLFQAVGDIQYF
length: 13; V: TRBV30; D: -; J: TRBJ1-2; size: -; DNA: TGTGCCTGGAGTGTGGGGAAACCCGATGGCTACACCTTC; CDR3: CAWSVGKPDGYTF
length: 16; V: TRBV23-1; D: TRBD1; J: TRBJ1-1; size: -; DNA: TGCGCCAGCAGTCTCGAAGGGGGCGCGGGGGACACTGAAGCTTTCTTT; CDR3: CASSLEGGAGDTEAFF
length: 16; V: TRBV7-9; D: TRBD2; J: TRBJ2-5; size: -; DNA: TGTGCCAGCAGCTTCAGAAGCGGGAGTAGTCAAGAGACCCAGTACTTC; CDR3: CASSFRSGSSQETQYF
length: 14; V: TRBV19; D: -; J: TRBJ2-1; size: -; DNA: TGTGCCAGTAGTATAGCCGGGAGAAGGAATGAGCAGTTCTTC; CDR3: CASSIAGRRNEQFF
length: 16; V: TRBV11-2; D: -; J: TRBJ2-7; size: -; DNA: TGTGCCAGCAGCTCCCCCGGGACTTCGGCCACCTACGAGCAGTACTTC; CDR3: CASSSPGTSATYEQYF
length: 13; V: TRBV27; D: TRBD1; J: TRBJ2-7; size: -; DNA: TGTGCCAGCAGAGCAGCAGGGGGATGGGAGCAGTACTTC; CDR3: CASRAAGGWEQYF
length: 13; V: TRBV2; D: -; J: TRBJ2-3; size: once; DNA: TGTGCCAGCAGTGGCAGGGGATCAGATACGCAGTATTTT; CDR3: CASSGRGSDTQYF
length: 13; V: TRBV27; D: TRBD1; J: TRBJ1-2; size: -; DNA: TGTGCCAGCAGCCCGGACAGGGGCTATGGCTACACCTTC; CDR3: CASSPDRGYGYTF
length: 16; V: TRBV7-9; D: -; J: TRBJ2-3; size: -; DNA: TGTGCCAGCAGCTTCGGACCTCGGACTAGCACAGATACGCAGTATTTT; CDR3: CASSFGPRTSTDTQYF
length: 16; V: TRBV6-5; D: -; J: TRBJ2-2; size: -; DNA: TGTGCCAGCAGTTACTCTGCGCAGGGAAACACCGGGGAGCTGTTTTTT; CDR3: CASSYSAQGNTGELFF
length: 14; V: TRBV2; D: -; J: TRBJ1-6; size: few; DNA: TGTGCCAGCAGTGAAGGGGTTCGTAATTCACCCCTCCACTTT; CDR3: CASSEGVRNSPLHF
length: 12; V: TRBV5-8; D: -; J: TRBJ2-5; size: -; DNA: TGTGCCAGCAGCTTGTTACAAGAGACCCAGTACTTC; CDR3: CASSLLQETQYF
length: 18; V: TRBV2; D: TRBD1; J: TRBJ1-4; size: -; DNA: TGTGCCAGCAGTCTTCCGGGACAGGGGGCGCCCCCGGGGGAAAAACTGTTTTTT; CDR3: CASSLPGQGAPPGEKLFF
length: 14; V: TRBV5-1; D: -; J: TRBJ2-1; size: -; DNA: TGCGCCAGCAGCTTGGCGGACTCCTACAATGAGCAGTTCTTC; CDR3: CASSLADSYNEQFF